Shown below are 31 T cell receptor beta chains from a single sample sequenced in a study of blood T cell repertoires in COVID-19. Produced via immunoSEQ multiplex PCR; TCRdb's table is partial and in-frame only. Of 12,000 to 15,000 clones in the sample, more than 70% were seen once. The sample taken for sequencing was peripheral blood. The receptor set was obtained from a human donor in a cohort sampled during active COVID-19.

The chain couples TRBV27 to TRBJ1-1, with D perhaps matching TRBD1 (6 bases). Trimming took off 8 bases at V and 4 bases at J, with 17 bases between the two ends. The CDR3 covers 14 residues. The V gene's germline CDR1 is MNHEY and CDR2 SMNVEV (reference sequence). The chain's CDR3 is CASGGGHSSTEAFF. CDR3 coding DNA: TGTGCCAGCGGGGGGGGACACTCGAGCACTGAAGCTTTCTTT.

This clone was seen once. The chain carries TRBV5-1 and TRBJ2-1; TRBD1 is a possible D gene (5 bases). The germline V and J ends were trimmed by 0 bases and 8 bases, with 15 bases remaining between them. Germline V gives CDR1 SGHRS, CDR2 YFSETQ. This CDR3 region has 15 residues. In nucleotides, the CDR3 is TGCGCCAGCAGCTTGGAAGGGGTTGGCGCGGATGAGCAGTTCTTC. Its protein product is CASSLEGVGADEQFF.

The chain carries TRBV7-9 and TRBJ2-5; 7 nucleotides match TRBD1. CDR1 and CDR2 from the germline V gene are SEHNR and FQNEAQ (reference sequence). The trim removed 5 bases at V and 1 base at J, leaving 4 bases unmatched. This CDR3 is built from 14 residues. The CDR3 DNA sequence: TGTGCCAGCAGCACAAGGGACAGCCAAGAGACCCAGTACTTC. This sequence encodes CASSTRDSQETQYF.

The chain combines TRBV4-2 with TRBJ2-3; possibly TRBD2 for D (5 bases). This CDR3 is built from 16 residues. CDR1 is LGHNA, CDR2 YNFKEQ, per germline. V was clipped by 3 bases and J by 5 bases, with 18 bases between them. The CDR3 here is CASSHLLSGSGDTQYF. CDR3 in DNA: TGTGCCAGCAGCCACTTGCTAAGCGGCTCTGGAGATACGCAGTATTTT.

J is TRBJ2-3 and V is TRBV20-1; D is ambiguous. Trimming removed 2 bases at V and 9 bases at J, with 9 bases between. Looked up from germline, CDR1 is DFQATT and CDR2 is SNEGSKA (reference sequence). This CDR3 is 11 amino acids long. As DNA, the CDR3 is TGCAGTGCTAGAACAGTTTCGACGCAGTATTTT. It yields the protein CSARTVSTQYF.

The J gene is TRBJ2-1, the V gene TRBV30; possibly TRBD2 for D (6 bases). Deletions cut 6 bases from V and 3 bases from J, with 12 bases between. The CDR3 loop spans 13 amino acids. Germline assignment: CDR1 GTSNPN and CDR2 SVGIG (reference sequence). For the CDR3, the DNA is TGTGCCTGCTCGGCGGGGAACTACAATGAGCAGTTCTTC. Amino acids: CACSAGNYNEQFF. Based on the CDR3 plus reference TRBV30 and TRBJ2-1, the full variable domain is SQTIHQWPATLVQPVGSPLSLECTVEGTSNPNLYWYRQAAGRGLQLLFYSVGIGQISSEVPQNLSASRPQDRQFILSSKKLLLSDSGFYLCACSAGNYNEQFFGPGTRLTVL.

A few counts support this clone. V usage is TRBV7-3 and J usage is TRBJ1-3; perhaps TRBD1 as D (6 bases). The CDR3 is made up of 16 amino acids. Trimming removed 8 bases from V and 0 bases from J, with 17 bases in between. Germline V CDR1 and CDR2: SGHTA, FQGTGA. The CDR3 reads CASSWPRGISGNTIYF. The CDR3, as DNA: TGTGCCAGCTCTTGGCCAAGGGGGATCTCTGGAAACACCATATATTTT.

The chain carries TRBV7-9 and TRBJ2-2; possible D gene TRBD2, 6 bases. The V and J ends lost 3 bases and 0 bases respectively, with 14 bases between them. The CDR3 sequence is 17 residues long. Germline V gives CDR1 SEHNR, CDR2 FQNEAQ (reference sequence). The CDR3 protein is CASSLGGTAANTGELFF. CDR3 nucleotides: TGTGCCAGCAGCTTGGGGGGAACGGCCGCGAACACCGGGGAGCTGTTTTTT.

CDR3 protein: CASSQGQGNYEQYF. The CDR3 nucleotides read TGCGCCAGCAGCCAAGGACAGGGGAACTACGAGCAGTACTTC. This chain uses TRBV4-1 with TRBJ2-7, with TRBD1 identical over 8 bases. Looked up from germline, CDR1 is MGHRA and CDR2 is YSYEKL. V dropped 1 base and J dropped 3; count of bases not matched to a gene: 2. This CDR3 has 14 residues.

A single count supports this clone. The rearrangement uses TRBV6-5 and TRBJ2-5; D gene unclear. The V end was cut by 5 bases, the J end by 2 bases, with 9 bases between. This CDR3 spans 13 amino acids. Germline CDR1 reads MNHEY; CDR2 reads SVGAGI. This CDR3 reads CASSIGQQETQYF. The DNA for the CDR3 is TGTGCCAGCAGTATTGGGCAGCAAGAGACCCAGTACTTC.

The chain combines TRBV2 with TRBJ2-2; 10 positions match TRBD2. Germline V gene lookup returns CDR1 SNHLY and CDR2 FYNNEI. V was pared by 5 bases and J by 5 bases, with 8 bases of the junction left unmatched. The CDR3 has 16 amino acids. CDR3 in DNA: TGTGCCAGCAGTCTTACTAGCGGGACGGGGACCGGGGAGCTGTTTTTT. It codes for CASSLTSGTGTGELFF.

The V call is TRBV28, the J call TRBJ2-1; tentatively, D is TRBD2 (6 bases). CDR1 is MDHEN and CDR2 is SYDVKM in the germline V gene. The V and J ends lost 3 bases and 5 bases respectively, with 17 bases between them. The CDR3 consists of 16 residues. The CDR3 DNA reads TGTGCCAGCAGTTTGAGGGACTTTCTTACGAACAATGAGCAGTTCTTC. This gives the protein CASSLRDFLTNNEQFF.

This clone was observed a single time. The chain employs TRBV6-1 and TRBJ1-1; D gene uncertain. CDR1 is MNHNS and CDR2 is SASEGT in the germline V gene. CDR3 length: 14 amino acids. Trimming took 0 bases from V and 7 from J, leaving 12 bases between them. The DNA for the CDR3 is TGTGCCAGCAGTGAAGCTGTGCGAGAGCGTGAAGCTTTCTTT. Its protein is CASSEAVREREAFF.

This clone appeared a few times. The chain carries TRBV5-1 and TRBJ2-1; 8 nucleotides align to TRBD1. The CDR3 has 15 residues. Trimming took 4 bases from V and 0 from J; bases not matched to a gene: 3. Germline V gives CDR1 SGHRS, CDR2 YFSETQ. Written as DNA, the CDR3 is TGCGCCAGCAGCGTAACAGGGGGCTCCTACAATGAGCAGTTCTTC. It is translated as CASSVTGGSYNEQFF.

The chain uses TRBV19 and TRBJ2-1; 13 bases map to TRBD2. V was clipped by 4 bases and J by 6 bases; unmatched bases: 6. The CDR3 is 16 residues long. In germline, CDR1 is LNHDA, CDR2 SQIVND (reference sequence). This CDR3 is CASSTGLAGASNEQFF. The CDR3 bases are TGTGCCAGTAGTACCGGACTAGCGGGAGCGTCCAATGAGCAGTTCTTC.

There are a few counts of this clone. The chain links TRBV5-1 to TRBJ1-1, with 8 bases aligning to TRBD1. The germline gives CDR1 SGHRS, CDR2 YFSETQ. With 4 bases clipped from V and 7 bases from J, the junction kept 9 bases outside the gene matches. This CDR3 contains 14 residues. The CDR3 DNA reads TGCGCCAGCAGCAAGGGACAGGACCGGGGTGAAGCTTTCTTT. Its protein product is CASSKGQDRGEAFF.

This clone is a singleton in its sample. The CDR3 reads CASSFVPGLSYNEQFF. Here the CDR3 DNA reads TGTGCCAGCAGCTTTGTCCCGGGACTGTCCTACAATGAGCAGTTCTTC. The chain uses TRBV7-9 and TRBJ2-1; D perhaps matches TRBD2 (6 bases). The germline V gene encodes CDR1 SEHNR and CDR2 FQNEAQ (reference sequence). This CDR3 has 16 residues. V was shortened by 3 bases and J by 1 base, with 13 bases between the two germline ends.

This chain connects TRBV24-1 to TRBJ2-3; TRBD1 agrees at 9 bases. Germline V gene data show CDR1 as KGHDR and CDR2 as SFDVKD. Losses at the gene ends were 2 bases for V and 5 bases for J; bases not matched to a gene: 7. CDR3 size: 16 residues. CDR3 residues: CATSDWGTGSVDTQYF. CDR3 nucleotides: TGTGCCACCAGTGATTGGGGGACAGGGTCCGTAGATACGCAGTATTTT.

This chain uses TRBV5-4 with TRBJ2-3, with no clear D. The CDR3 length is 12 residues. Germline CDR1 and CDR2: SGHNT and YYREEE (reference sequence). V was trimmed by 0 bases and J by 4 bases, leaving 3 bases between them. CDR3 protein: CASSLDSDTQYF. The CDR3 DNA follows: TGTGCCAGCAGCTTGGACTCAGATACGCAGTATTTT. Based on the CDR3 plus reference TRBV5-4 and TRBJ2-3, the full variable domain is ETGVTQSPTHLIKTRGQQVTLRCSSQSGHNTVSWYQQALGQGPQFIFQYYREEENGRGNFPPRFSGLQFPNYSSELNVNALELDDSALYLCASSLDSDTQYFGPGTRLTVL.

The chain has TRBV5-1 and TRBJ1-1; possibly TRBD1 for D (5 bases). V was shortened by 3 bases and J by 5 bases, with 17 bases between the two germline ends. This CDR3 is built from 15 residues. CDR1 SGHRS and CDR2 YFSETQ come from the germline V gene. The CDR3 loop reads CASSSPLGRGTEAFF. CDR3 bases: TGCGCCAGCAGCTCCCCTCTCGGACGGGGGACTGAAGCTTTCTTT.

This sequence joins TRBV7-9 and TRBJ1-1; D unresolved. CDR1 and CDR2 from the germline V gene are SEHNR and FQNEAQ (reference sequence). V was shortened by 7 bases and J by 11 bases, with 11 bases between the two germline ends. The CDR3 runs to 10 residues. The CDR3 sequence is CASTPERAFF. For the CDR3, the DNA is TGTGCCAGCACCCCTGAACGGGCTTTCTTT. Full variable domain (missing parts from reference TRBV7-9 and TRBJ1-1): DTGVSQNPRHKITKRGQNVTFRCDPISEHNRLYWYRQTLGQGPEFLTYFQNEAQLEKSRLLSDRFSAERPKGSFSTLEIQRTEQGDSAMYLCASTPERAFFGQGTRLTVV.

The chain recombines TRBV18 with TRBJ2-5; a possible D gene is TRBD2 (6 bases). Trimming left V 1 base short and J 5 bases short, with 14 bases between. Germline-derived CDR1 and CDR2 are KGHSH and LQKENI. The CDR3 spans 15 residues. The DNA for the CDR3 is TGTGCCAGCTCACCACAGAGGGACTCGCCGGAGACCCAGTACTTC. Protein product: CASSPQRDSPETQYF.

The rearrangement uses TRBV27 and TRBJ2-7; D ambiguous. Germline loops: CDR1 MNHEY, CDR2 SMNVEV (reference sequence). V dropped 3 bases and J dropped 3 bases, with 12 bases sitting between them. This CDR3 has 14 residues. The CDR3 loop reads CASSLAPRIYEQYF. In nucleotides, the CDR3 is TGTGCCAGCAGTTTGGCCCCCAGGATCTACGAGCAGTACTTC.

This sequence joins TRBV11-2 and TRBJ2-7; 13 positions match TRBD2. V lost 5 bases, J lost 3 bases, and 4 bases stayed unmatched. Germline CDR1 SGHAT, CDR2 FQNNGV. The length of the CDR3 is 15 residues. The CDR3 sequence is CASSPGLAGYYEQYF. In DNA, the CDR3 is TGTGCCAGCAGCCCGGGACTAGCGGGATACTACGAGCAGTACTTC.

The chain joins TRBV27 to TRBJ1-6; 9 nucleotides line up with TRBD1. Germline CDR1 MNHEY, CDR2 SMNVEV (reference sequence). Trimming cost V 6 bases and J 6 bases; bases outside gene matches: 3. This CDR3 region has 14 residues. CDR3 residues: CASRKTGGNSPLHF. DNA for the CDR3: TGTGCCAGCAGAAAGACAGGGGGTAATTCACCCCTCCACTTT.

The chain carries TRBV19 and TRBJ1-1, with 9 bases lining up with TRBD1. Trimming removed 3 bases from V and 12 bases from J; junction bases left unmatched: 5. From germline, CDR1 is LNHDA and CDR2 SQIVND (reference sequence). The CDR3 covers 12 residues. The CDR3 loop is CASSIGTGSTFF. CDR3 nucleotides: TGTGCCAGTAGTATTGGGACAGGGTCTACTTTCTTT. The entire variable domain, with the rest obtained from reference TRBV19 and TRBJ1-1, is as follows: DGGITQSPKYLFRKEGQNVTLSCEQNLNHDAMYWYRQDPGQGLRLIYYSQIVNDFQKGDIAEGYSVSREKKESFPLTVTSAQKNPTAFYLCASSIGTGSTFFGQGTRLTVV.

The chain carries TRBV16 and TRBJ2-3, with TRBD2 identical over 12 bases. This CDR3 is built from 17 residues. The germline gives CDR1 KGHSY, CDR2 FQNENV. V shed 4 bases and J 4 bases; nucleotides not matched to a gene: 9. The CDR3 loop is CASSLGGLAGIPDTQYF. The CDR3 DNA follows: TGTGCCAGCAGCCTCGGAGGACTAGCGGGAATCCCAGATACGCAGTATTTT.

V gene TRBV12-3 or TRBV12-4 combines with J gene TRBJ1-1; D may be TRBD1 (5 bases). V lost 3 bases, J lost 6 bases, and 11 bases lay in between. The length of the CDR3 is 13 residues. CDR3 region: CASSLWEQAEAFF. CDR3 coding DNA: TGTGCCAGCAGTTTGTGGGAACAGGCTGAAGCTTTCTTT.

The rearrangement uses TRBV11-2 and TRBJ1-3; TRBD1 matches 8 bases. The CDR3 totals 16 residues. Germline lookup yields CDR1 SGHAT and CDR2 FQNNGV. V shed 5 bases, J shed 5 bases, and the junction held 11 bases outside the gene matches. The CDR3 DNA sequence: TGTGCCAGCAGCCCTAGGACAGGGATAAGAAGAAACACCATATATTTT. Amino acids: CASSPRTGIRRNTIYF.

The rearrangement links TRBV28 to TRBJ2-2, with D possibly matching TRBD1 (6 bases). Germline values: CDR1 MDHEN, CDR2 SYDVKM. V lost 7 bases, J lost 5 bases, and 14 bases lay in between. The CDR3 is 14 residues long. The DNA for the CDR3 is TGTGCCAGCAAAGCAGGGGAGAGAACCGGGGAGCTGTTTTTT. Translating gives CASKAGERTGELFF.

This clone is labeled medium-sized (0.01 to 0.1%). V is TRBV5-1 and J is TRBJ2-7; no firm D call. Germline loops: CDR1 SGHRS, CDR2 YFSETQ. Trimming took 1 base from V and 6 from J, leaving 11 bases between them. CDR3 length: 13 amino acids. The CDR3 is CASSLSPVVEQYF. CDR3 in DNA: TGCGCCAGCAGCTTGTCTCCGGTTGTCGAGCAGTACTTC.